These T cell receptor beta chains were read from a single sample in a study of blood T cell repertoires in COVID-19. The protocol was immunoSEQ multiplex PCR, while the TCRdb copy is restricted to in-frame clones and leaves out a portion. The data contain 250,000 or so clones, around four fifths of them seen just once; the ten biggest clones take up just under 6.5%. Sequencing was done on a sample of peripheral blood. All receptors derive from a woman aged 55 to 70 with active or convalescent COVID-19. CDR3s leave out the opening cysteine and the closing phenylalanine or tryptophan.

v_call	j_call	cdr3_aa
TRBV10-3	TRBJ1-5	AISREGDQPQH
TRBV24-1	TRBJ2-5	ATSEGAQETQY
TRBV5-6	TRBJ1-5	ASSLRGGSLSNQPQH
TRBV6-1	TRBJ1-6	ASSDMARGHSPLH
TRBV6-5	TRBJ1-2	ASSYGTYGYT
TRBV28	TRBJ1-1	ASRETGFTEAF
TRBV6-1	TRBJ2-1	ASSDGLAGGPGSEQF
TRBV6-5	TRBJ2-5	ASSYGLASVPRTQY
TRBV3-1/TRBV3-2	TRBJ2-7	ASSRTSGSEQY
TRBV7-2	TRBJ1-1	ASSLAGQGNTEAF
TRBV7-9	TRBJ1-1	ASSRGQGVNTEAF
TRBV7-6	TRBJ2-2	ASTERGRVTGELF
TRBV2	TRBJ2-2	ASSEVGGTGMGTGELF
TRBV2	TRBJ2-7	ASRVGGANEQY
TRBV4-1	TRBJ1-2	ASSQQTGGGYT
TRBV6-1	TRBJ2-2	ASSDGVRGMNTGELF
TRBV5-1	TRBJ2-3	ASNSDTQY
TRBV2	TRBJ2-2	ASSEIASGGSGELF
TRBV7-5	TRBJ1-1	ARSSRDMTPEAF
TRBV9	TRBJ2-5	ASSPGLAGGGKTQY
TRBV19	TRBJ1-3	ASSKGTTGNTIY
TRBV3-1/TRBV3-2	TRBJ2-6	ASSQERLAGAHGANVLT
TRBV11-2	TRBJ2-1	ASSLDRVVPPEQF
TRBV6-5	TRBJ1-5	ASSRGGSNQPQH
TRBV30	TRBJ2-3	AWSEGLVTDTQY
TRBV6-5	TRBJ1-6	ASSSYRVYNSPLH
TRBV14	TRBJ2-1	ASSQENSYNEQF
TRBV2	TRBJ2-1	ASSEVLAGPSEQF
TRBV7-6	TRBJ2-3	ASSLGEGSGSLTDTQY
TRBV6-5	TRBJ2-7	ASRVRGWDEQY
TRBV27	TRBJ2-7	ASSSPASGASYEQY
TRBV7-3	TRBJ2-1	ASSSAGGGRYNEQF
TRBV5-1	TRBJ2-1	ASSFRGNEQF
TRBV7-9	TRBJ2-3	ASSPERASGQGGDTQY
TRBV6-5	TRBJ2-2	ASRLDTGELF
TRBV12-5	TRBJ2-7	ASGSTLAGISYEQY
TRBV6-6	TRBJ1-1	ASSYSATNTEAF
TRBV27	TRBJ1-2	ASSLFAGGYGYT
TRBV6-5	TRBJ1-4	ASSYTYESTNEKLF
TRBV19	TRBJ1-6	ASSYRRNSPLH
TRBV5-1	TRBJ1-1	ASRLGTGVNTEAF
TRBV2	TRBJ2-1	ASSESPYNEQF
TRBV5-5	TRBJ2-5	ASSWLAGETQY
TRBV27	TRBJ1-1	ASSLKPRGQGEAF
TRBV4-1	TRBJ1-1	ASSQGVSMNTEAF
TRBV28	TRBJ1-5	ASSPGQGGEPQH
TRBV7-9	TRBJ2-1	ASSLVASGGPYNEQF